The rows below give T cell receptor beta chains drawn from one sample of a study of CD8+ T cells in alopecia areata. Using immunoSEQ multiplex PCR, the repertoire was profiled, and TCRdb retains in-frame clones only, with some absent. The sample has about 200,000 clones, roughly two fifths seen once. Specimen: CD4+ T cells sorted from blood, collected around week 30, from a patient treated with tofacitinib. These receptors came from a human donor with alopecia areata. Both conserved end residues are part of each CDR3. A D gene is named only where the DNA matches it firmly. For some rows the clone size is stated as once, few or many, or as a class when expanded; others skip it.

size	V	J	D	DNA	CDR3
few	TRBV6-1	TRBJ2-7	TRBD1	TGTGCCAGCAGTCCGGGACAGGGGGGCTACGAGCAGTACTTC	CASSPGQGGYEQYF
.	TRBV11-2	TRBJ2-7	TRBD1	TGTGCCAGCAGCCAAAACAACAGGGGGAGCTCCTACGAGCAGTACTTC	CASSQNNRGSSYEQYF
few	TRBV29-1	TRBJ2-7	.	TGCAGCGTTGTTGGGGGTGGAACAAGCGAGCAGTACTTC	CSVVGGGTSEQYF
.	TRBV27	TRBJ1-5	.	TGTGCCACCAGGGTGGAGGGGGGCAATCAGCCCCAGCATTTT	CATRVEGGNQPQHF
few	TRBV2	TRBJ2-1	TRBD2	TGTGCCAGCAGTGATCGGACTAGCAGCGGATACAATGAGCAGTTCTTC	CASSDRTSSGYNEQFF
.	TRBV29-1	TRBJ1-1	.	TGCAGCGTTAAGACAGGCCCGAACACTGAAGCTTTCTTT	CSVKTGPNTEAFF
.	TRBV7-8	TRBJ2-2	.	TGTGCCAGCAGCCTGGGACATCTCGGGGAGCTGTTTTTT	CASSLGHLGELFF
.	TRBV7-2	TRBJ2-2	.	TGTGCCAGCAGCCCCCTCAGAGGGGGGGCAAGCGGGGAGCTGTTTTTT	CASSPLRGGASGELFF
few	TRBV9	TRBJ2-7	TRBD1	TGTGCCAGCAGCGTAGGAAGTGTGGGACAGGGGATTCAGTACTTC	CASSVGSVGQGIQYF
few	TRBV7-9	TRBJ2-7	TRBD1	TGTGCCAGCAGCCGTCGACAGGGCTCCTACGAGCAGTACTTC	CASSRRQGSYEQYF
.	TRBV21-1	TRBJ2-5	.	TGTGCCAGCAGCCTGAGAGAACAGAACCAAGAGACCCAGTACTTC	CASSLREQNQETQYF
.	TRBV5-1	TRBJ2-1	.	TGCGCCAGCAGCTTGCACGGGGTCCATGAGCAGTTCTTC	CASSLHGVHEQFF
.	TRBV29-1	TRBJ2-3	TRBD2	TGCAGCGTGACACGACTAGCGGGAGAGGATACGCAGTATTTT	CSVTRLAGEDTQYF
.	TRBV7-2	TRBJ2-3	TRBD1	TGTGCCAGCAGCTTAGCGTATGGGACAGGGTTAGATACGCAGTATTTT	CASSLAYGTGLDTQYF
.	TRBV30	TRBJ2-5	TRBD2	TGTGCCTGGAGTCCAACGGGGGGGCGGTGGGAGACCCAGTACTTC	CAWSPTGGRWETQYF
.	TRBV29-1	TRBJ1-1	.	TGCAGCGCTACACGTGGCACTGAAGCTTTCTTT	CSATRGTEAFF
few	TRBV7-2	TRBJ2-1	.	TGTGCCAGCAGCAGAGACACGGCCTACAATGAGCAGTTCTTC	CASSRDTAYNEQFF
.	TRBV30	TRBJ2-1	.	TGTGAGACCGCCCCGGGGCAAGCCTACAATGAGCAGTTCTTC	CETAPGQAYNEQFF
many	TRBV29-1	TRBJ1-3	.	TGCAGCGTTGACGGCCAGAACTCTGGAAACACCATATATTTT	CSVDGQNSGNTIYF
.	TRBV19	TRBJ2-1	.	TGTGCCAGTACCTACTCGGGGGGCCGGAATGAGCAGTTCTTC	CASTYSGGRNEQFF
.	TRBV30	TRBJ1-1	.	TGTGCCTCTCGGGGGATGAACACTGAAGCTTTCTTT	CASRGMNTEAFF
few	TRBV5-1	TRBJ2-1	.	TGCGCCAGCAGCCCCCGGGACGAGGGTGAGCAGTTCTTC	CASSPRDEGEQFF
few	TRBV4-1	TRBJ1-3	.	TGCGCCAGCAGCCAAGGAGGGGCTCGGACACTCTCTGGAAACACCATATATTTT	CASSQGGARTLSGNTIYF
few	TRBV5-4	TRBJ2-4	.	TGTGCCAGCAGCATGGATTCAGGGCGCCTAGCCAAAAACATTCAGTACTTC	CASSMDSGRLAKNIQYF
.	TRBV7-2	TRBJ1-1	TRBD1	TGTGCCAGCAGCCATGCAGGGGGCAGTGAAGCTTTCTTT	CASSHAGGSEAFF
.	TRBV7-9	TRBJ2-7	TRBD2	TGTGCCAGCAGCCCTCGACTAGCGGGAGACGAGCAGTACTTC	CASSPRLAGDEQYF
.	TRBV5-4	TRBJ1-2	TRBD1	TGTGCCAGCAGCTTTGGGACAGGGATAGACTATGGCTACACCTTC	CASSFGTGIDYGYTF
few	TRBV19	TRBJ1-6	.	TGTGCCAGTAGTACCAGGGGTCGTCGCACCAGCTCCTATAATTCACCCCTCCACTTT	CASSTRGRRTSSYNSPLHF
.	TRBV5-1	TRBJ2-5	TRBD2	TGCGCCAGCAGCTTCGGGGGGCAAGAGACCCAGTACTTC	CASSFGGQETQYF
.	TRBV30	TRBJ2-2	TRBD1	TGTGCCTGGAGTACCGGGACAGGGGGAACCGGGGAGCTGTTTTTT	CAWSTGTGGTGELFF
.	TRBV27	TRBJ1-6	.	TGTGCCAGCAGTTTGGGAGGAAATTCACCCCTCCACTTT	CASSLGGNSPLHF
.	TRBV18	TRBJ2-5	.	TGTGCCAGCTCACCGAGTAGGGAAGAGACCCAGTACTTC	CASSPSREETQYF
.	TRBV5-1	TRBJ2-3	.	TGCGCCAGCTATACGGGGAGCACAGATACGCAGTATTTT	CASYTGSTDTQYF
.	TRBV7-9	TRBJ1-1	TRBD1	TGTGCCAGCAGCCCCGGACAGGGGGGCACTGAAGCTTTCTTT	CASSPGQGGTEAFF
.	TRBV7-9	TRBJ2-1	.	TGTGCCAGCCATATCTACAGGGATCGATACAATGAGCAGTTCTTC	CASHIYRDRYNEQFF